This T cell receptor beta chain was identified in a study of cytotoxic CD8 clonotypes in ibrutinib-treated CLL. Trimming took 2 bases from V and 4 from J, leaving 9 bases between them. In germline, CDR1 is ENHRY, CDR2 SYGVKD. This CDR3 region has 14 residues. Depth targeted 1 in 200,000 to 1 in 1 million T cells, averaging about 9.2x coverage per clonotype. This table comes from immunoSEQ multiplex PCR, and its TCRdb copy is limited to in-frame clones, with some not included. The data show about 140,000 clones, with more than 75% seen just once and 4.5% to 6.5% held by the top ten. The TCR was taken from a human donor with chronic lymphocytic leukemia. The chain links TRBV10-3 to TRBJ1-5; D is unclear. The sample in question was PBMCs, obtained after 24 months of ibrutinib treatment. The CDR3 region is CAISEEQRNQPQHF. The DNA for the CDR3 is TGTGCCATCAGTGAGGAACAGCGGAATCAGCCCCAGCATTTT.